The 29 T cell receptor beta chains below were found in one sample sequenced in a study of neoadjuvant nivolumab and ipilimumab in lung cancer. The protocol was immunoSEQ multiplex PCR, while the TCRdb copy is restricted to in-frame clones and leaves out a portion. The table lists thousands of clones, approximately 76% of them singletons. Sequences were derived from tumor tissue, sampled after neoadjuvant nivolumab, alone or with ipilimumab, at or shortly before surgery. The receptors originated from an adult with non-small cell lung cancer.

The chain joins TRBV7-2 to TRBJ2-7; D not resolved. Germline V gives CDR1 SGHTA, CDR2 FQGNSA. The CDR3 runs to 13 residues. The V gene lost 2 bases and the J gene lost 2 bases, with 7 bases spanning the gap. The DNA of the CDR3 is TGTGCCAGCAGCTTAACGTTAACCTACGAGCAGTACTTC. Translated: CASSLTLTYEQYF.

V and J are TRBV5-1 and TRBJ1-3; D uncertain. Germline lookup yields CDR1 SGHRS and CDR2 YFSETQ. The V and J ends lost 2 bases and 0 bases respectively, with 15 bases between them. The CDR3 length is 17 residues. CDR3 amino acids: CASSLHTPSNSGNTIYF. The CDR3 nucleotides are TGCGCCAGCAGCTTACATACACCCAGCAACTCTGGAAACACCATATATTTT.

This chain connects TRBV6-6 to TRBJ2-3; TRBD1 matches at 8 bases. This CDR3 region has 15 residues. V was pared by 7 bases and J by 2 bases, with 8 bases of the junction left unmatched. Looked up from germline, CDR1 is MNHNY and CDR2 is SVGAGI (reference sequence). CDR3 amino acids: CASTSGQGYTDTQYF. Here the CDR3 DNA reads TGTGCCAGCACCTCCGGACAGGGATACACAGATACGCAGTATTTT.

The chain joins TRBV28 to TRBJ1-5, with TRBD1 as a possible D gene (5 bases). V was trimmed by 10 bases and J by 4 bases, leaving 17 bases between them. CDR3 size: 14 residues. Per germline, CDR1 MDHEN and CDR2 SYDVKM. CDR3 residues: CATVLPGWNQPQHF. The CDR3 DNA reads TGTGCCACCGTACTCCCAGGGTGGAATCAGCCCCAGCATTTT.

The chain links TRBV15 to TRBJ2-2, with TRBD1 identical over 9 bases. Germline CDR1 reads LNHNV; CDR2 reads YYDKDF (reference sequence). After removal of 2 bases from V and 2 bases from J, the junction contained 6 bases not matched to a gene. This CDR3 comprises 17 residues. The chain's CDR3 is CATSRTPGQGNTGELFF. The CDR3 bases are TGTGCCACCAGCAGAACCCCGGGACAGGGTAACACCGGGGAGCTGTTTTTT. The variable domain in full, with the rest retrieved from reference TRBV15 and TRBJ2-2, is DAMVIQNPRYQVTQFGKPVTLSCSQTLNHNVMYWYQQKSSQAPKLLFHYYDKDFNNEADTPDNFQSRRPNTSFCFLDIRSPGLGDTAMYLCATSRTPGQGNTGELFFGEGSRLTVL.

J is TRBJ2-1 and V is TRBV7-7; no clear D. In germline, CDR1 is SSHAT, CDR2 FNYEAQ (reference sequence). Trimming pared 1 base from V and 6 bases from J, leaving 7 bases between. The CDR3 totals 13 residues. The CDR3 loop reads CASSLGPSNEQFF. CDR3 DNA sequence: TGTGCCAGCAGCTTAGGACCTTCCAATGAGCAGTTCTTC.

The V gene is TRBV5-1, the J gene TRBJ2-2, with D possibly matching TRBD1 (6 bases). This CDR3 has 17 residues. Per germline, CDR1 SGHRS and CDR2 YFSETQ. V was trimmed by 1 base and J by 3 bases, leaving 16 bases between them. CDR3 residues: CASSLLAQGADTGELFF. The CDR3, as DNA: TGCGCCAGCAGCTTGTTGGCACAGGGAGCGGACACCGGGGAGCTGTTTTTT. Complete variable domain (other parts from reference TRBV5-1 and TRBJ2-2): KAGVTQTPRYLIKTRGQQVTLSCSPISGHRSVSWYQQTPGQGLQFLFEYFSETQRNKGNFPGRFSGRQFSNSRSEMNVSTLELGDSALYLCASSLLAQGADTGELFFGEGSRLTVL.

V gene TRBV28 combines with J gene TRBJ2-7; D gene unclear. V shed 4 bases and J shed 3 bases, with 19 bases lying between them. Looked up from germline, CDR1 is MDHEN and CDR2 is SYDVKM. The CDR3 totals 16 residues. The CDR3, as DNA: TGTGCCAGCAGTTCTCTCACTCCAACGTCCTACTACGAGCAGTACTTC. Amino acids: CASSSLTPTSYYEQYF.

The chain links TRBV6-6 to TRBJ2-2; D is undetermined. Germline assignment: CDR1 MNHNY and CDR2 SVGAGI (reference sequence). Trimming removed 4 bases from V and 7 bases from J, with 7 bases in between. The CDR3 sequence is 12 residues long. The CDR3 DNA sequence: TGTGCCAGCAGTTCGAACGGCGGGGAGCTGTTTTTT. Its translation: CASSSNGGELFF.

This chain links TRBV6-1 with TRBJ1-2; 7 bases line up with TRBD1. The CDR3 loop spans 16 amino acids. Looked up from germline, CDR1 is MNHNS and CDR2 is SASEGT. After removal of 1 base from V and 5 bases from J, the junction contained 10 bases not matched to a gene. CDR3 protein: CASSEDTRQGPYGYTF. CDR3 in DNA: TGTGCCAGCAGTGAAGATACAAGACAGGGACCATATGGCTACACCTTC.

The J gene is TRBJ1-3, the V gene TRBV10-2; D unresolved. Trimming shortened V by 0 bases and J by 2 bases, and 2 bases separated the two germline ends. Germline V CDR1 and CDR2: WSHSY, SAAADI. This CDR3 is 13 amino acids long. The CDR3 sequence: CASSESPGNTIYF. The CDR3 DNA is TGCGCCAGCAGTGAGTCACCTGGAAACACCATATATTTT.

The V and J genes are TRBV5-1 and TRBJ2-2; the D gene is possibly TRBD1 (5 bases). V lost 0 bases and J lost 3, with 9 bases in between. This CDR3 has 15 residues. The germline gives CDR1 SGHRS, CDR2 YFSETQ. The CDR3 here is CASSLDRPDTGELFF. The CDR3 nucleotides read TGCGCCAGCAGCTTGGACAGGCCGGACACCGGGGAGCTGTTTTTT.

This clone is a singleton in its sample. This chain links TRBV28 with TRBJ2-7; TRBD1 aligns across 12 bases. Germline assignment: CDR1 MDHEN and CDR2 SYDVKM. This CDR3 has 16 residues. Unmatched junction bases numbered 11, after V lost 7 bases and J lost 4 bases. CDR3 sequence reads: CASTPALGQGAYEQYF. The CDR3, as DNA: TGTGCCAGCACCCCTGCACTGGGACAGGGGGCTTACGAGCAGTACTTC.

The chain couples TRBV7-9 to TRBJ2-5; D remains unclear. Germline-derived CDR1 and CDR2 are SEHNR and FQNEAQ (reference sequence). CDR3 length equals 14 residues. Trimming took 4 bases from V and 2 from J, leaving 11 bases between them. The CDR3 DNA is TGTGCCAGCAGCTCTGAACTGATACAAGAGACCCAGTACTTC. The encoded protein is CASSSELIQETQYF.

Here the CDR3 reads CASSFLAGAANEQYF. The CDR3 DNA follows: TGTGCCAGCAGTTTCTTAGCGGGAGCGGCAAACGAGCAGTACTTC. The chain uses TRBV27 and TRBJ2-7, with 9 nucleotides matching TRBD2. From germline, CDR1 is MNHEY and CDR2 SMNVEV (reference sequence). The CDR3 totals 15 residues. J lost 5 bases, V lost 3 bases, and 8 bases had no gene match.

The V and J genes are TRBV11-2 and TRBJ1-4, with D unclear. With 3 bases removed from V and 13 bases from J, the gap between germline ends came to 15 bases. This CDR3 comprises 13 residues. Germline lookup yields CDR1 SGHAT and CDR2 FQNNGV. The CDR3 DNA follows: TGTGCCAGCAGCTTCAGGTATACCGGTGGACTGTTTTTT. It specifies CASSFRYTGGLFF.

V usage is TRBV2 and J usage is TRBJ1-5; possibly TRBD1 for D (5 bases). This CDR3 comprises 12 residues. From germline, CDR1 is SNHLY and CDR2 FYNNEI. The V end was cut by 7 bases, the J end by 6 bases, with 10 bases between. The CDR3 DNA follows: TGTGCCAGCACCGGACATACTCAGCCCCAGCATTTT. Residues: CASTGHTQPQHF.

As DNA, the CDR3 is TGTGCCAGCAGTCTCCAAGCCTACGAGCAGTACTTC. This gives the protein CASSLQAYEQYF. The V gene is TRBV28, the J gene TRBJ2-7; no reliable D call. CDR3 length: 12 residues. V was cut by 5 bases and J by 2 bases, with 7 bases left in between. Germline values: CDR1 MDHEN, CDR2 SYDVKM.

This clone has only a few counts. The V and J genes are TRBV12-5 and TRBJ2-7, with 9 bases identical to TRBD1. The V gene's germline CDR1 is LGHNT and CDR2 FRNRAP. The CDR3 is 14 amino acids. J gave up 5 bases and V 3 bases, and 5 bases lay outside the gene matches. For the CDR3, the DNA is TGTGCTAGTGGTTTCGGGACAGGGAACCACGAGCAGTACTTC. Translated, it gives CASGFGTGNHEQYF. The whole variable domain, remainder taken from reference TRBV12-5 and TRBJ2-7, is DARVTQTPRHKVTEMGQEVTMRCQPILGHNTVFWYRQTMMQGLELLAYFRNRAPLDDSGMPKDRFSAEMPDATLATLKIQPSEPRDSAVYFCASGFGTGNHEQYFGPGTRLTVT.

The chain joins TRBV7-2 to TRBJ2-6; D is unresolved. V shed 1 base and J shed 3 bases, with 1 base lying between them. Germline assignment: CDR1 SGHTA and CDR2 FQGNSA. The CDR3 spans 13 residues. As DNA, the CDR3 is TGTGCCAGCAGCTTAGTTGGGGCCAACGTCCTGACTTTC. The encoded protein is CASSLVGANVLTF.

This rearrangement joins TRBV6-6 to TRBJ2-7; D possibly corresponds to TRBD2 (5 bases). V was pared by 1 base and J by 6 bases, with 16 bases between. Germline-derived CDR1 and CDR2 are MNHNY and SVGAGI (reference sequence). This CDR3 is 15 amino acids long. The CDR3 nucleotides read TGTGCCAGCAGTTACTGTGGGAGCTCACGGTGCGAGCAGTACTTC. This sequence encodes CASSYCGSSRCEQYF.

V gene TRBV10-3 combines with J gene TRBJ1-5, with 7 bases fitting TRBD1. Per the germline V gene, CDR1 is ENHRY and CDR2 is SYGVKD. The CDR3 is made up of 14 amino acids. Unmatched junction bases numbered 3, after V lost 2 bases and J lost 5 bases. The CDR3 protein is CAISEGTAYQPQHF. The CDR3, as DNA: TGTGCCATCAGTGAGGGGACAGCCTATCAGCCCCAGCATTTT.

V usage is TRBV7-9 and J usage is TRBJ2-2, with D possibly matching TRBD1 (5 bases). The CDR3 spans 15 residues. The V end lost 3 bases, the J end lost 5 bases, and 13 bases lay between the germline ends. Germline values: CDR1 SEHNR, CDR2 FQNEAQ (reference sequence). The CDR3 DNA follows: TGTGCCAGCAGCTTGATACCAGCAGGGACCGGGGAGCTGTTTTTT. This encodes CASSLIPAGTGELFF.

This chain uses TRBV5-1 with TRBJ1-4; the D is unclear. The V gene lost 0 bases and the J gene lost 8 bases, with 11 bases spanning the gap. From germline, CDR1 is SGHRS and CDR2 YFSETQ. The CDR3 is 14 amino acids. CDR3 DNA: TGCGCCAGCAGCTTGGGATGGACCGAAGAAAAACTGTTTTTT. Encoded protein: CASSLGWTEEKLFF.

The chain combines TRBV4-1 with TRBJ2-3; D assignment may be TRBD1 or TRBD2 (5 bases each). Per the germline V gene, CDR1 is MGHRA and CDR2 is YSYEKL. The CDR3 runs 14 residues. With 0 bases removed from V and 7 bases from J, the gap between germline ends came to 11 bases. CDR3 sequence (DNA): TGCGCCAGCAGCCAAGAAACGGGGACGTATACGCAGTATTTT. Translation gives CASSQETGTYTQYF.

V and J are TRBV2 and TRBJ2-3, with D unresolved. Germline V lookup: CDR1 SNHLY, CDR2 FYNNEI. The V end was cut by 2 bases, the J end by 11 bases, with 14 bases between. The CDR3 has 13 residues. The CDR3 spells CASSELYPPLQYF. The CDR3 region has the DNA TGTGCCAGCAGTGAACTATACCCCCCCCTGCAGTATTTT.

The V call is TRBV7-2, the J call TRBJ2-7; D uncertain. Germline V gives CDR1 SGHTA, CDR2 FQGNSA. The V gene lost 5 bases and the J gene lost 3 bases, with 8 bases spanning the gap. The CDR3 extends over 12 amino acids. This chain's CDR3 is CASSPLDYEQYF. The CDR3 nucleotides are TGTGCCAGCAGCCCGTTAGACTACGAGCAGTACTTC.

This clone has a handful of counts. This chain links TRBV19 with TRBJ1-2; tentative D call: TRBD1 (5 bases). Per the germline V gene, CDR1 is LNHDA and CDR2 is SQIVND (reference sequence). The CDR3 has 14 amino acids. The V and J ends lost 6 bases and 4 bases respectively, with 15 bases between them. CDR3 in amino acids: CASRRDLAAYGYTF. CDR3 DNA: TGTGCCAGTAGGCGGGACCTTGCGGCCTATGGCTACACCTTC.

The chain links TRBV6-1 to TRBJ2-7; TRBD2 agrees at 7 bases. Germline CDR1 and CDR2: MNHNS and SASEGT. V lost 4 bases, J lost 0 bases, and 6 bases stayed unmatched. This CDR3 has 15 residues. CDR3 nucleotides: TGTGCCAGCAGTGCGCCTAGCGGCTACTCCTACGAGCAGTACTTC. It translates to CASSAPSGYSYEQYF.